This T cell receptor (beta chain) emerged from a study of cytomegalovirus exposure and HLA in healthy donors. Everyone who donated was a healthy bone marrow donor. Study-wide results and caveats: In a later analysis, productive TCRs from donors in an Asian-associated ancestry cluster reportedly carried fewer N-insertions than the cohort mean. Most of the CMV-associated TCR beta chains (in a later analysis) appeared to be HLA-restricted.

This clone came up a few times. Its antigen remains unidentified. Germline loops: CDR1 SQVTM, CDR2 ANQGSEA. The CDR3 consists of 18 residues. V shed 0 bases and J 0 bases; nucleotides not matched to a gene: 12. PCR primers comprised 60 Vbeta and 13 Jbeta primers. The method was immunoSEQ multiplex PCR; TCRdb's version includes in-frame clones alone and lacks a portion of them. The sample consists of about 160,000 clones, 82% of them appearing once. The sequence was collected from a male donor in good health and CMV-seronegative. V is TRBV29-1 and J is TRBJ2-3, with TRBD1 identical over 7 bases. The specimen was PBMCs. In nucleotides, the CDR3 is TGCAGCGTTGAAGATCGCGCAGCCGGACAGGCTAGCACAGATACGCAGTATTTT. It is translated as CSVEDRAAGQASTDTQYF.